The following is a TCR beta chain sequence with its context. Its antigen is unidentified. Deep was the level at which the assay was run. Original data processing: ImmunoSEQ sequences covered only the junction and lacked quality scores; filtering therefore differed. The table came from immunoSEQ multiplex PCR; TCRdb's copy has only in-frame clones and leaves some out. V and J calls and clone size are copied from that table; D and trimming were computed from the DNA. The sample carries some 2,000,000 clones, 95% recorded once. This sample was included in a study of shared clonotypes between healthy human individuals. Overall study results and limits: The sampled material consisted only of blood, and tissue repertoires are likely to differ. Among non-shared clonotypes, generation probabilities were lower than among those shared by all four donors.

This receptor was identified in a man between 18 and 35 years old in good health. The sample taken for sequencing was naive CD4+ T cells sorted from blood. Indicated subset: CD45RA+ positively selected.

In DNA form, the CDR3 reads TGTGCCAGCAGCCAGATGACGGGGCTAGCGGGAGGGGGGACCCAGTACTTC. This encodes CASSQMTGLAGGGTQYF. This chain uses TRBV7-2 with TRBJ2-5; TRBD2 agrees at 12 bases. CDR3 length: 17 amino acids. The junction had 14 bases not matched to a gene; V was cut back by 5 bases and J by 7 bases. Germline CDR1 reads SGHTA; CDR2 reads FQGNSA.